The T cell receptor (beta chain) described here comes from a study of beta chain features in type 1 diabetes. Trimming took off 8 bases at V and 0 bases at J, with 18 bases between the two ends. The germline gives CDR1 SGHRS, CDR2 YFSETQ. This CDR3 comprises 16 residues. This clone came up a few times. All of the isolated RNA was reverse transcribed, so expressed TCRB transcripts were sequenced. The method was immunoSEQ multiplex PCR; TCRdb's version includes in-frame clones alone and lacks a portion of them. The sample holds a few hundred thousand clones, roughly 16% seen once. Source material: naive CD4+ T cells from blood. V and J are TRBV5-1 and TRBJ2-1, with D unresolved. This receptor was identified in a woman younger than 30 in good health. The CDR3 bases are TGCGCCAGTCAGAGGTCCAGCCTGAGCTCCTACAATGAGCAGTTCTTC. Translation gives CASQRSSLSSYNEQFF.